This T cell receptor beta chain emerged from a study of cytomegalovirus exposure and HLA in healthy donors. This PCR relied on a set of 60 Vbeta primers and 13 Jbeta primers. Data came from immunoSEQ multiplex PCR; TCRdb stores just in-frame clones and leaves some out. The sample yields around 160,000 clones, around 79% seen once. The CDR3 contains 15 residues. V was clipped by 4 bases and J by 9 bases; unmatched bases: 6. CDR1 is SGHRS and CDR2 is YFSETQ in the germline V gene. This clone was seen more than once but under ten times. This chain uses TRBV5-1 with TRBJ1-6; the match to TRBD1 covers 11 bases. This TCR derives from a male donor in good health and CMV-seropositive. Sequenced sample: PBMCs. For the CDR3, the DNA is TGCGCCAGCAGCGGGGGACAGGGGGGAGGTTCACCCCTCCACTTT. Translation gives CASSGGQGGGSPLHF.